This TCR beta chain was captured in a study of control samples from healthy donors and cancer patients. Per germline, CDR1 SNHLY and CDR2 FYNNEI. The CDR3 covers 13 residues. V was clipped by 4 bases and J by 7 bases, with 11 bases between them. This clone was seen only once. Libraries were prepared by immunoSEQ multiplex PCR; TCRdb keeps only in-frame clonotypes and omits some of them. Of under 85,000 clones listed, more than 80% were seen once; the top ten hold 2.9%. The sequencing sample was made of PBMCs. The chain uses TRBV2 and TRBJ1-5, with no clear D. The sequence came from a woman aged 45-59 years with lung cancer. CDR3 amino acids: CASSVNQQQPQHF. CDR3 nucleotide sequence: TGTGCCAGCAGTGTAAACCAACAGCAGCCCCAGCATTTT.